This TCR beta chain appears in the sequencing data of a study of radiotherapy plus CTLA-4 blockade in lung cancer. Study details: In approximately 17% of patients, objective responses were seen; around 34% had disease control. Whole-study findings and limits: Subsequent to radiotherapy plus ipilimumab, tumor-derived TCR clones underwent expansion in blood.

Concerning this clone: What it recognizes is unknown.

Germline CDR1 is SGHDT and CDR2 is YYEEEE. The V and J ends lost 0 bases and 14 bases respectively, with 17 bases between them. The CDR3 has 13 residues. The protocol was immunoSEQ multiplex PCR, while the TCRdb copy is restricted to in-frame clones and leaves out a portion. This sample carries around 80,000 clones, roughly 80% of them seen once, and the ten largest clones take 0.82%. The source material was peripheral blood, sampled from a patient treated with radiotherapy plus ipilimumab. The TCR originated in a human donor with non-small cell lung cancer who had stable disease on radiotherapy plus ipilimumab. The chain uses TRBV5-6 and TRBJ1-2; D perhaps matches TRBD1 (5 bases). CDR3 in amino acids: CASSLGSRGWGTF. In DNA form, the CDR3 reads TGTGCCAGCAGCTTGGGATCCAGAGGGTGGGGGACCTTC.